These 21 T cell receptor beta chains share one sample of origin, sequenced in a study of blood T cell repertoires in COVID-19. The data were produced by immunoSEQ multiplex PCR, yet TCRdb's version contains in-frame clones alone and is incomplete. The sample records approximately 330,000 clones, approximately 87% being singletons. Material: peripheral blood. These receptors were collected from a woman aged 50 to 60 with active or convalescent COVID-19.

The chain has TRBV15 and TRBJ2-1; 8 bases match TRBD2. Germline V gene lookup returns CDR1 LNHNV and CDR2 YYDKDF (reference sequence). The CDR3 length is 15 residues. Trimming at V came to 0 bases and at J to 6 bases, leaving 4 bases not matched to a gene. In DNA, the CDR3 is TGTGCCACCAGCAGAGATCTAACTAGCGGCAATGAGCAGTTCTTC. Translated, it gives CATSRDLTSGNEQFF.

This sequence joins TRBV19 and TRBJ2-7; D is ambiguous. CDR3 length: 13 amino acids. Trimming took 9 bases from V and 4 from J, leaving 16 bases between them. Germline V lookup: CDR1 LNHDA, CDR2 SQIVND (reference sequence). For the CDR3, the DNA is TGTGCCAGCGGCGGATATTCTGGGTACGAGCAGTACTTC. This codes for CASGGYSGYEQYF. The complete variable domain, with remaining parts taken from reference TRBV19 and TRBJ2-7, reads DGGITQSPKYLFRKEGQNVTLSCEQNLNHDAMYWYRQDPGQGLRLIYYSQIVNDFQKGDIAEGYSVSREKKESFPLTVTSAQKNPTAFYLCASGGYSGYEQYFGPGTRLTVT.

This chain uses TRBV3-1 (or the pseudogene TRBV3-2) with TRBJ2-7; 7 nucleotides match TRBD1. Germline V gene data show CDR1 as LGHDT and CDR2 as YNNKEL (reference sequence). V shed 10 bases and J 2 bases; nucleotides not matched to a gene: 14. There are 15 residues in the CDR3. CDR3 sequence reads: CATTNYDRAPYEQYF. The CDR3 coding sequence is TGTGCCACAACAAATTACGACAGGGCCCCCTACGAGCAGTACTTC.

This clone was seen once. J is TRBJ2-2 and V is TRBV5-4; 8 bases fit TRBD2. CDR1 SGHNT and CDR2 YYREEE come from the germline V gene (reference sequence). This CDR3 spans 17 amino acids. V shed 4 bases, J shed 0 bases, and the junction held 8 bases outside the gene matches. In nucleotides, the CDR3 is TGTGCCAGCAGCCCTCGGGGGGGAAACGCGAACACCGGGGAGCTGTTTTTT. Protein product: CASSPRGGNANTGELFF.

CDR3 protein: CASSLRTGGRNTEAFF. DNA for the CDR3: TGTGCCAGCAGTTTAAGGACAGGGGGACGTAACACTGAAGCTTTCTTT. J is TRBJ1-1 and V is TRBV6-5; TRBD1 matches at 10 bases. The V gene's germline CDR1 is MNHEY and CDR2 SVGAGI. This CDR3 is built from 16 residues. The ends lost 4 bases at V and 2 bases at J; junction bases unmatched: 7.

The CDR3 sequence is CSASRQETQYF. CDR3 DNA sequence: TGCAGTGCTAGCAGACAAGAGACCCAGTACTTC. The chain has TRBV20-1 and TRBJ2-5, with D hard to call. CDR1 and CDR2 (germline): DFQATT, SNEGSKA (reference sequence). The ends were cut back, 3 bases at V and 2 bases at J, with 4 bases in the middle. This CDR3 is built from 11 residues.

CDR3 sequence reads: CASSFLMNTEAFF. The CDR3 region has the DNA TGTGCCAGCAGCTTCTTAATGAACACTGAAGCTTTCTTT. V is TRBV25-1 and J is TRBJ1-1; D uncertain. V shed 6 bases and J shed 0 bases, with 8 bases lying between them. This CDR3 has 13 residues. Germline V CDR1 and CDR2: MGHDK, SYGVNS.

V is TRBV2 and J is TRBJ1-2; D unresolved. CDR1 SNHLY and CDR2 FYNNEI come from the germline V gene. This CDR3 has 16 residues. Trimming stripped 2 bases from V and 3 bases from J, with 16 bases between. CDR3: CASSEMGFEGDYGYTF. For the CDR3, the DNA is TGTGCCAGCAGTGAAATGGGGTTTGAGGGTGACTATGGCTACACCTTC. Together with reference TRBV2 and TRBJ1-2, the CDR3 gives the full variable domain: EPEVTQTPSHQVTQMGQEVILRCVPISNHLYFYWYRQILGQKVEFLVSFYNNEISEKSEIFDDQFSVERPDGSNFTLKIRSTKLEDSAMYFCASSEMGFEGDYGYTFGSGTRLTVV.

Here the CDR3 reads CASSFYVGGSETQYF. The CDR3 DNA reads as TGTGCCAGCAGCTTTTACGTGGGAGGGTCAGAGACCCAGTACTTC. J is TRBJ2-5 and V is TRBV7-9; the match to TRBD2 covers 7 bases. Germline CDR1 reads SEHNR; CDR2 reads FQNEAQ (reference sequence). With 3 bases clipped from V and 4 bases from J, the junction kept 8 bases outside the gene matches. The CDR3 is made up of 15 amino acids.

J is TRBJ2-5 and V is TRBV7-3, with TRBD1 as a possible D gene (5 bases). The length of the CDR3 is 13 residues. V shed 6 bases and J shed 3 bases, with 11 bases lying between them. CDR1 SGHTA and CDR2 FQGTGA come from the germline V gene. The CDR3 nucleotides are TGTGCCAGCAGTAAGGGGCGGAAAGAGACCCAGTACTTC. Its protein product is CASSKGRKETQYF.

V is TRBV29-1 and J is TRBJ2-3; the match to TRBD2 covers 12 bases. This CDR3 region has 16 residues. The V segment lost 6 bases and the J segment 4 bases; nucleotides outside the gene matches: 11. CDR1 SQVTM and CDR2 ANQGSEA come from the germline V gene. As DNA, the CDR3 is TGCAGCGTGGTTCTAGCGGGAGGGCCAATCCCAGATACGCAGTATTTT. This sequence encodes CSVVLAGGPIPDTQYF.

The chain uses TRBV10-3 and TRBJ2-5; TRBD2 aligns across 7 bases. The CDR3 has 15 amino acids. Germline CDR1 and CDR2: ENHRY and SYGVKD. V lost 6 bases, J lost 3 bases, and 10 bases stayed unmatched. The CDR3, as DNA: TGTGCCATCAGAAACACGGCGGGGGTTGAAGAGACCCAGTACTTC. It specifies CAIRNTAGVEETQYF.

This clone was recorded only once. This chain connects TRBV30 to TRBJ2-7; TRBD2 might be the D (5 bases). The CDR3 spans 18 residues. Per germline, CDR1 GTSNPN and CDR2 SVGIG (reference sequence). With 0 bases removed from V and 4 bases from J, the gap between germline ends came to 25 bases. The CDR3 here is CAWSVTLIPGSGDYEQYF. CDR3 nucleotides: TGTGCCTGGAGTGTGACCCTTATCCCGGGATCTGGCGATTACGAGCAGTACTTC.

The chain joins TRBV7-9 to TRBJ1-4, with a weak D call TRBD1 (6 bases). CDR3 length: 13 residues. The germline V and J ends were trimmed by 5 bases and 3 bases, with 7 bases remaining between them. Germline CDR1 SEHNR, CDR2 FQNEAQ (reference sequence). The CDR3 DNA reads as TGTGCCAGCAGCCCAGGGGCTAATGAAAAACTGTTTTTT. Translating it yields CASSPGANEKLFF.

V gene TRBV30 combines with J gene TRBJ1-6; TRBD1 might be the D (6 bases). This CDR3 comprises 13 residues. V lost 8 bases, J lost 8 bases, and 16 bases lay in between. Germline CDR1 is GTSNPN and CDR2 is SVGIG (reference sequence). The CDR3 region is CAESSGVYSPLHF. CDR3 DNA: TGTGCCGAATCCTCAGGGGTTTATTCACCCCTCCACTTT.

The rearrangement links TRBV7-8 to TRBJ1-1, with a tentative D call TRBD1 (5 bases). The germline V and J ends were trimmed by 1 base and 1 base, with 13 bases remaining between them. This CDR3 is built from 16 residues. Germline V gives CDR1 SGHVS, CDR2 FQNEAQ. This chain's CDR3 is CASSLVSAGPNTEAFF. CDR3 DNA: TGTGCCAGCAGCTTAGTATCGGCGGGACCGAACACTGAAGCTTTCTTT.

This clone occurred a few times. The V gene is TRBV7-2, the J gene TRBJ2-1; D possibly corresponds to TRBD1 (5 bases). The V gene's germline CDR1 is SGHTA and CDR2 FQGNSA. The V and J ends lost 0 bases and 6 bases respectively, with 15 bases between them. CDR3 length: 16 residues. The CDR3 DNA reads TGTGCCAGCAGCTTAGCCTGGGATTCAGGGCCCAATGAGCAGTTCTTC. Translating it yields CASSLAWDSGPNEQFF. Full variable domain (missing parts from reference TRBV7-2 and TRBJ2-1): GAGVSQSPSNKVTEKGKDVELRCDPISGHTALYWYRQSLGQGLEFLIYFQGNSAPDKSGLPSDRFSAERTGGSVSTLTIQRTQQEDSAVYLCASSLAWDSGPNEQFFGPGTRLTVL.

This chain uses TRBV4-2 with TRBJ2-2; TRBD2 is a possible D gene (5 bases). Per germline, CDR1 LGHNA and CDR2 YNFKEQ. V was clipped by 0 bases and J by 2 bases, with 10 bases between them. CDR3 length: 16 residues. CDR3 nucleotides: TGTGCCAGCAGCCAAGATCCAGCGGAAAACACCGGGGAGCTGTTTTTT. This sequence encodes CASSQDPAENTGELFF.

Concerning this clone itself: The germline gene is not matched at one end of the junction; a read error may be the cause. The J gene is TRBJ2-1, the V gene TRBV28; maybe TRBD1 (6 bases). There are 16 residues in the CDR3. CDR1 is MDHEN, CDR2 SYDVKM, per germline. The CDR3 here is CASLPSRGSSNNEQFF. For the CDR3, the DNA is TGTGCCAGCCTCCCTTCAAGGGGGAGCTCCAACAATGAGCAGTTCTTC.

This sequence joins TRBV7-2 and TRBJ2-3; a possible D gene is TRBD2 (7 bases). In germline, CDR1 is SGHTA, CDR2 FQGNSA. Between the trimmed V and J ends, which lost 2 bases and 4 bases, there was a span of 13 bases. This CDR3 has 15 residues. The CDR3 region is CASSLRRGQADTQYF. The CDR3 nucleotides read TGTGCCAGCAGCTTAAGGCGGGGGCAGGCAGATACGCAGTATTTT.

V is TRBV2 and J is TRBJ1-6; 7 nucleotides agree with TRBD1. The junction had 8 bases not matched to a gene; V was cut back by 8 bases and J by 4 bases. This CDR3 comprises 15 residues. The germline V gene encodes CDR1 SNHLY and CDR2 FYNNEI. As DNA, the CDR3 is TGTGCCAGCCGATGGGACAGTATATATAATTCACCCCTCCACTTT. Amino acids: CASRWDSIYNSPLHF. Filled out from reference TRBV2 and TRBJ1-6, the complete variable domain reads EPEVTQTPSHQVTQMGQEVILRCVPISNHLYFYWYRQILGQKVEFLVSFYNNEISEKSEIFDDQFSVERPDGSNFTLKIRSTKLEDSAMYFCASRWDSIYNSPLHFGNGTRLTVT.